There are a few counts of the clone carrying this TCR beta chain. In the same sample, other DNA sequences code for this CDR3. This entry is derived from a study of Ad26.COV2.S vaccination and SARS-CoV-2 variants. Study-level background: Enrollment placed the donor in the COV1001 Ad26.COV2.S trial arm.

Libraries were prepared by immunoSEQ multiplex PCR; TCRdb keeps only in-frame clonotypes and omits some of them. The sample holds fewer than 400,000 clones, around 83% seen once. Sample treatment: some 20 received Ad26.COV2.S at low or high dose, single or two shots; about 5 received placebo; per-sample allocation not given. The samples date from day 63 after the first vaccine or placebo injection. Deletions cut 0 bases from V and 1 base from J, with 4 bases between. Per germline, CDR1 SGHRS and CDR2 YFSETQ. The CDR3 spans 13 residues. This sequence originates from a person between 18 and 59 years old who received the Ad26.COV2.S COVID-19 vaccine or a placebo. V gene TRBV5-1 combines with J gene TRBJ1-1; no clear D. The sample in question was peripheral blood, obtained in a trial of Ad26.COV2.S vaccine versus placebo. CDR3 in DNA: TGCGCCAGCAGCTTGGGGAGGAACACTGAAGCTTTCTTT. This codes for CASSLGRNTEAFF. Looking up the rest from reference TRBV5-1 and TRBJ1-1 gives the full variable domain: KAGVTQTPRYLIKTRGQQVTLSCSPISGHRSVSWYQQTPGQGLQFLFEYFSETQRNKGNFPGRFSGRQFSNSRSEMNVSTLELGDSALYLCASSLGRNTEAFFGQGTRLTVV.